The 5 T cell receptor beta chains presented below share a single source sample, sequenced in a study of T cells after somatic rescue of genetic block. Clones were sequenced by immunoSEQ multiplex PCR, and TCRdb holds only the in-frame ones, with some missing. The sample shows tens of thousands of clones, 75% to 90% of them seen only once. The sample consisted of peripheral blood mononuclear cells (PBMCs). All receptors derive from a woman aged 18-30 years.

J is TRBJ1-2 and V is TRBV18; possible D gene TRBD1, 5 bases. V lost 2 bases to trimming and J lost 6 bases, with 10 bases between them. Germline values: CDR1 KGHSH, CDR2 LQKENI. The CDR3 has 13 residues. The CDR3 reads CASSPGGKDGYTF. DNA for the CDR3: TGTGCCAGCTCACCAGGGGGGAAGGATGGCTACACCTTC.

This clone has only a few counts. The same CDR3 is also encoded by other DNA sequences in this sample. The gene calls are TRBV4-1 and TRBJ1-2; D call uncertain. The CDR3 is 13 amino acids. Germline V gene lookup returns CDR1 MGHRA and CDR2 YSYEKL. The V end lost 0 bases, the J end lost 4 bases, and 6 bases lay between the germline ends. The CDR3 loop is CASSQEGIYGYTF. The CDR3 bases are TGCGCCAGCAGCCAAGAGGGGATCTATGGCTACACCTTC.

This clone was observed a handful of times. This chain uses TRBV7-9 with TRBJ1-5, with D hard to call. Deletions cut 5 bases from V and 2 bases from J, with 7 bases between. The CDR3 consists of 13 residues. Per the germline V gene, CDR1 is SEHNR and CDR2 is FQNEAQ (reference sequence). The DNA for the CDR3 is TGTGCCAGCAGCCCTCGAGGCAATCAGCCCCAGCATTTT. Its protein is CASSPRGNQPQHF. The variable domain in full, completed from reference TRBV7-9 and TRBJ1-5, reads DTGVSQNPRHKITKRGQNVTFRCDPISEHNRLYWYRQTLGQGPEFLTYFQNEAQLEKSRLLSDRFSAERPKGSFSTLEIQRTEQGDSAMYLCASSPRGNQPQHFGDGTRLSIL.

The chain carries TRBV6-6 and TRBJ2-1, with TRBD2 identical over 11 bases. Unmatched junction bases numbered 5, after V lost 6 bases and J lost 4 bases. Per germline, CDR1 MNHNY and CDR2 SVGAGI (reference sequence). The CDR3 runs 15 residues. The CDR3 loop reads CASRQGLAVYNEQFF. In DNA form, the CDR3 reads TGTGCCAGCAGGCAGGGACTAGCGGTATACAATGAGCAGTTCTTC.

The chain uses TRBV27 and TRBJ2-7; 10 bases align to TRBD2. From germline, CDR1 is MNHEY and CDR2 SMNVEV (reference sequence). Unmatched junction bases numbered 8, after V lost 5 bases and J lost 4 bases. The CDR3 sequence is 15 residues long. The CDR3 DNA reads TGTGCCAGCAGTACCGCCGGGACTAGCGTTTACGAGCAGTACTTC. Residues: CASSTAGTSVYEQYF.